This T cell receptor (beta chain) was identified during a study of blood T cell repertoires in COVID-19. Profiled with immunoSEQ multiplex PCR; TCRdb holds only in-frame clones, not every one. This sample has approximately 300,000 clones; approximately 92% occur once, and the top ten carry 15% to 20%. The CDR3 covers 18 residues. Trimming pared 1 base from V and 7 bases from J, leaving 24 bases between. V gene TRBV5-3 combines with J gene TRBJ1-5; D is possibly TRBD1 (6 bases). TRBV5-3 is an ORF; its function is uncertain. This clonotype was sampled from a woman aged 30 to 39 who had recovered from COVID-19. The sequenced sample consisted of PBMCs or T cells enriched from blood (not recorded which). The CDR3 nucleotides read TGTGCCAGAAGCTTGACCGGACGGACAGCACGATCTGGCCAGCCCCAGCATTTT. Its translation is CARSLTGRTARSGQPQHF.